A single sample gave rise to the 26 T cell receptor beta chains below, sequenced in a study of T cells expressing NK-cell markers. From its re-call of the 5' RACE reads, TCRdb lists each CDR3 protein once, without DNA. In total, the table holds about 440,000 distinct CDR3 sequences. Sequencing was carried out using blood T cells: a sorted CD56 or NKG2C T cell subset, CD4+ or CD8+ T cells, or bulk PBMC T cells (not recorded which). These receptors came from a woman between 18 and 75 years old in good health.

The chain carries TRBV28 and TRBJ1-5. Germline CDR1 and CDR2: MDHEN and SYDVKM. The CDR3 runs to 14 residues. The CDR3 loop is CASSFQPFNQPQHF.

The genes are TRBV27 and TRBJ2-1; TCRdb proposes TRBD2, but this gene call is untestable without DNA. The CDR3 contains 15 residues. Germline V CDR1 and CDR2: MNHEY, SMNVEV (reference sequence). CDR3 in amino acids: CASSFLASGMNEQFF.

The rearrangement uses TRBV30 and TRBJ1-2; the TRBD1 assignment by TCRdb is unverifiable without DNA. The germline V gene encodes CDR1 GTSNPN and CDR2 SVGIG (reference sequence). The length of the CDR3 is 15 residues. This chain's CDR3 is CAWSERRTGGYGYTF.

The rearrangement joins TRBV3-1 to TRBJ1-1. CDR1 LGHDT and CDR2 YNNKEL come from the germline V gene (reference sequence). This CDR3 contains 12 residues. The CDR3 sequence: CASSQGGFEAFF.

The genes are TRBV4-1 and TRBJ1-1; the D call of TRBD1 rests on TCRdb alone, since no DNA is present to check it. Germline lookup yields CDR1 MGHRA and CDR2 YSYEKL. This CDR3 comprises 14 residues. The CDR3 here is CASSQAGGRTEAFF.

This chain joins TRBV7-2 and TRBJ2-1; there is no DNA to check the TCRdb D call of TRBD2. Germline V gene sequence: CDR1 SGHTA, CDR2 FQGNSA. The CDR3 spans 15 residues. CDR3 sequence: CASSLSSASYNEQFF.

The chain employs TRBV19 and TRBJ2-3; the TRBD2 assignment by TCRdb is unverifiable without DNA. The CDR3 has 15 residues. Germline assignment: CDR1 LNHDA and CDR2 SQIVND (reference sequence). CDR3 sequence reads: CASSGLAVITDTQYF.

The chain is built from TRBV20-1 and TRBJ2-3; TCRdb calls TRBD2, which cannot be checked without DNA. The CDR3 has 14 residues. CDR1 is DFQATT and CDR2 is SNEGSKA in the germline V gene (reference sequence). This CDR3 reads CSARIAGITDTQYF.

The gene calls are TRBV12-3 or TRBV12-4 and TRBJ1-5; TCRdb selects TRBD1, and the lack of DNA leaves this call unchecked. CDR3 length: 13 residues. The CDR3 here is CASSLVPGQPQHF.

The chain is built from TRBV11-1 and TRBJ2-1; the TRBD2 assignment by TCRdb is unverifiable without DNA. Looked up from germline, CDR1 is SGHAT and CDR2 is FQDESV (reference sequence). The CDR3 spans 12 residues. This chain's CDR3 is CASEGGSGEQFF.

This chain links TRBV12-3 or TRBV12-4 with TRBJ1-3; absent DNA, TCRdb's TRBD1 call cannot be checked. The CDR3 runs to 15 residues. The CDR3 region is CASSIPGTGLGTIYF.

CDR3 sequence: CSARDPLRQANSYEQYF. The rearrangement uses TRBV20-1 and TRBJ2-7; TCRdb reports TRBD1, a call that lacks DNA to check it against. Germline V gives CDR1 DFQATT, CDR2 SNEGSKA (reference sequence). The CDR3 is made up of 17 amino acids.

The chain joins TRBV7-2 to TRBJ2-1; the D call from TCRdb, TRBD1, cannot be confirmed without DNA. Germline values: CDR1 SGHTA, CDR2 FQGNSA. The CDR3 is 12 amino acids. The CDR3 loop is CASSSRGSEQFF.

The genes are TRBV6-1 and TRBJ1-2; TCRdb outputs TRBD1, but without DNA this stays unchecked. The CDR3 is 15 amino acids. Germline assignment: CDR1 MNHNS and CDR2 SASEGT. This CDR3 is CASTNSGGRGYGYTF.

This chain joins TRBV7-8 and TRBJ2-1; the D call of TRBD2 rests on TCRdb alone, since no DNA is present to check it. Germline V lookup: CDR1 SGHVS, CDR2 FQNEAQ. CDR3 length equals 15 residues. CDR3 loop: CASSLAGSGDNEQFF.

Here the CDR3 reads CASSSFAAGGVYNEQFF. The V call is TRBV7-6, the J call TRBJ2-1; the TCRdb D gene call, TRBD2, has no DNA to confirm it. Germline CDR1 reads SGHVS; CDR2 reads FNYEAQ. This CDR3 comprises 17 residues.

The genes are TRBV6-1 and TRBJ2-1; the D call of TRBD2 rests on TCRdb alone, since no DNA is present to check it. Germline CDR1 reads MNHNS; CDR2 reads SASEGT. The CDR3 is made up of 15 amino acids. The CDR3 sequence: CASRRERGSYNEQFF.

J is TRBJ2-2 and V is TRBV7-2; TCRdb returns TRBD1, unconfirmable since there is no DNA. Germline V gene sequence: CDR1 SGHTA, CDR2 FQGNSA. The CDR3 contains 16 residues. CDR3 sequence: CASSPDRGIVAGELFF.

V gene TRBV21-1 combines with J gene TRBJ2-1; TCRdb's assignment of TRBD2 cannot be checked, as there is no DNA. TRBV21-1 is deemed a pseudogene. This CDR3 comprises 14 residues. The CDR3 here is CASSNPERKNEQFF.

The V and J genes are TRBV24-1 and TRBJ2-3. There are 14 residues in the CDR3. Germline CDR1 is KGHDR and CDR2 is SFDVKD. CDR3 in amino acids: CATSDYLKGDTQYF.

The V and J genes are TRBV7-2 and TRBJ2-3; checking the TCRdb D call of TRBD1 is not possible without DNA. Germline V gene sequence: CDR1 SGHTA, CDR2 FQGNSA. This CDR3 has 14 residues. This CDR3 reads CASSTGQSTDTQYF.

CDR3 region: CASIRTSGASYEQYF. The gene calls are TRBV6-2 or TRBV6-3 and TRBJ2-7; the D call of TRBD2 rests on TCRdb alone, since no DNA is present to check it. CDR3 length: 15 amino acids. Germline V gene lookup returns CDR1 MNHEY and CDR2 SVGEGT.

The V gene is TRBV28, the J gene TRBJ2-3; TCRdb reports TRBD1, a call that lacks DNA to check it against. In germline, CDR1 is MDHEN, CDR2 SYDVKM. CDR3 length: 15 amino acids. CDR3 residues: CASSSPSRGGDTQYF.

The chain has TRBV4-2 and TRBJ1-2; lacking DNA, the TRBD1 call made by TCRdb goes unchecked. CDR3 length: 12 residues. Germline values: CDR1 LGHNA, CDR2 YNFKEQ. The CDR3 here is CASSQGGFRYTF.

The rearrangement uses TRBV12-3 or TRBV12-4 and TRBJ1-1; TCRdb designates TRBD1, a call that cannot be tested without DNA. CDR3 length: 14 residues. The CDR3 here is CASTPLGLGTEAFF.

This chain uses TRBV20-1 with TRBJ2-3; absent DNA, TCRdb's TRBD2 call cannot be checked. CDR3 size: 15 residues. Germline V CDR1 and CDR2: DFQATT, SNEGSKA (reference sequence). Here the CDR3 reads CSAGRLAGGPDTQYF.